What follows describes a single T cell receptor beta chain. Its antigen is as yet unknown. The sample belongs to a study of siplizumab effects on memory and regulatory T cells. The germline V and J ends were trimmed by 0 bases and 5 bases, with 16 bases remaining between them. This CDR3 comprises 16 residues. Germline CDR1 and CDR2: LGHNA and YNFKEQ. Study-wide results and limits: Naive-or-memory phenotypes were unassignable for roughly 75-95% of proliferating CD4+ or CD8+ clones. Under siplizumab, alloreactive sequences traced to unstimulated CD4+ memory cells were significantly reduced. Unstimulated subsets were the mapping target of only a minor fraction of alloreactive clones.

Per sample, around 92,000 TCR templates underwent assay. Assay: immunoSEQ multiplex PCR; the TCRdb copy retains only in-frame clones and omits some. The sample holds about 98,000 clones, 80% to 95% seen once. The V gene is TRBV4-2, the J gene TRBJ2-5; D unresolved. Source material: CD4+ T cells sorted from blood. The sequence derives from a human donor in good health. CDR3 amino acids: CASSQDPFSNGETQYF. The CDR3 nucleotides are TGTGCCAGCAGCCAAGATCCTTTTTCAAACGGGGAGACCCAGTACTTC.